These 23 T cell receptor beta chains came from one sample sequenced in a study of beta chain features in type 1 diabetes. Study-wide results and caveats: The study found moderately but significantly shorter TCRB CDR3s in all four CD4+ subsets of Type 1 diabetes patients.

For these TCRs, the target antigens are not known. The sequenced template was cDNA made from the entire isolated RNA. The table came from immunoSEQ multiplex PCR; TCRdb's copy has only in-frame clones and leaves some out. The sample has 200,000 to 250,000 clones; approximately 15% are singletons. Source material: naive CD4+ T cells from blood. These receptors all come from a man in his thirties or forties with type 1 diabetes.

The V call is TRBV28, the J call TRBJ1-2; tentatively, D is TRBD1 (6 bases). CDR1 is MDHEN, CDR2 SYDVKM, per germline. V was trimmed by 7 bases and J by 4 bases, leaving 10 bases between them. The CDR3 length is 12 residues. CDR3 residues: CASITGSYGYTF. The DNA for the CDR3 is TGTGCCAGCATCACAGGGAGCTATGGCTACACCTTC.

The J gene is TRBJ2-5, the V gene TRBV9; D is possibly TRBD1 (6 bases). Germline V lookup: CDR1 SGDLS, CDR2 YYNGEE. There are 14 residues in the CDR3. The ends were cut back, 4 bases at V and 2 bases at J, with 12 bases in the middle. The CDR3 here is CASSPQGRQETQYF. CDR3 coding DNA: TGTGCCAGCAGCCCACAGGGTCGACAAGAGACCCAGTACTTC.

This CDR3 reads CASSGGDTYEQYF. The CDR3 bases are TGTGCCAGCAGCGGTGGAGATACCTACGAGCAGTACTTC. This chain connects TRBV9 to TRBJ2-7; D gene uncertain. Germline V lookup: CDR1 SGDLS, CDR2 YYNGEE. V was cut by 3 bases and J by 2 bases, with 9 bases left in between. This CDR3 comprises 13 residues.

In its sample, this clone was seen a few times. The J gene is TRBJ2-1, the V gene TRBV30, with TRBD2 as a possible D gene (6 bases). V shed 1 base and J shed 7 bases, with 20 bases lying between them. The V gene's germline CDR1 is GTSNPN and CDR2 SVGIG (reference sequence). The CDR3 consists of 16 residues. In DNA, the CDR3 is TGTGCCTGGAGTGCCCCACTACGTACGGCGGGGAATGAGCAGTTCTTC. It specifies CAWSAPLRTAGNEQFF.

This clone was seen a few times. The chain is built from TRBV4-1 and TRBJ2-3, with TRBD1 identical over 11 bases. Germline V gene sequence: CDR1 MGHRA, CDR2 YSYEKL. Unmatched junction bases numbered 7, after V lost 4 bases and J lost 4 bases. This CDR3 region has 16 residues. CDR3 DNA sequence: TGCGCCAGCAGCCTTCCGGACAGGGGGCGGGCAGATACGCAGTATTTT. Protein product: CASSLPDRGRADTQYF.

A word on this clone: Distinct nucleotide sequences in the sample also encode this CDR3. The chain has TRBV30 and TRBJ2-7; no clear D. The V gene lost 0 bases and the J gene lost 4 bases, with 10 bases spanning the gap. This CDR3 region has 13 residues. Germline CDR1 reads GTSNPN; CDR2 reads SVGIG (reference sequence). The chain's CDR3 is CAWSVQSVYEQYF. For the CDR3, the DNA is TGTGCCTGGAGTGTACAATCAGTTTACGAGCAGTACTTC.

The table lists this clone with a few counts. This chain links TRBV5-4 with TRBJ1-1; maybe TRBD1 (5 bases). Trimming took off 7 bases at V and 4 bases at J, with 17 bases between the two ends. Germline-derived CDR1 and CDR2 are SGHNT and YYREEE (reference sequence). The CDR3 covers 14 residues. The CDR3, as DNA: TGTGCCAGCGCCGAGGGACTGCAGGGCACTGAAGCTTTCTTT. It is translated as CASAEGLQGTEAFF.

This clone was counted at least ten times. This sequence joins TRBV23-1 and TRBJ1-6; D ambiguous. TRBV23-1 is marked as an open reading frame, function uncertain. The CDR3 runs to 10 residues. Trimming took 8 bases from V and 7 from J, leaving 3 bases between them. The CDR3 coding sequence is TGCGCCAGCTCAAATTCACCCCTCCACTTT. This sequence encodes CASSNSPLHF.

The V gene is TRBV2, the J gene TRBJ1-2; D is unresolved. This CDR3 has 12 residues. Germline-derived CDR1 and CDR2 are SNHLY and FYNNEI. Trimming left V 8 bases short and J 1 base short, with 8 bases between. The CDR3 region is CASVGGNYGYTF. As DNA, the CDR3 is TGTGCCAGCGTTGGCGGTAACTATGGCTACACCTTC. The variable domain in full, completed from reference TRBV2 and TRBJ1-2, reads EPEVTQTPSHQVTQMGQEVILRCVPISNHLYFYWYRQILGQKVEFLVSFYNNEISEKSEIFDDQFSVERPDGSNFTLKIRSTKLEDSAMYFCASVGGNYGYTFGSGTRLTVV.

The CDR3 spells CASRRLAGGVDTQYF. The CDR3 DNA sequence: TGTGCCAGTAGAAGACTAGCGGGGGGCGTGGATACGCAGTATTTT. This rearrangement joins TRBV19 to TRBJ2-3; the match to TRBD2 covers 13 bases. The CDR3 runs 15 residues. J lost 6 bases, V lost 6 bases, and 6 bases had no gene match. Germline V CDR1 and CDR2: LNHDA, SQIVND (reference sequence). Full variable domain (remainder filled in from reference TRBV19 and TRBJ2-3): DGGITQSPKYLFRKEGQNVTLSCEQNLNHDAMYWYRQDPGQGLRLIYYSQIVNDFQKGDIAEGYSVSREKKESFPLTVTSAQKNPTAFYLCASRRLAGGVDTQYFGPGTRLTVL.

This clone appeared a few times. J is TRBJ2-1 and V is TRBV5-6; the D gene is possibly TRBD2 (6 bases). Looked up from germline, CDR1 is SGHDT and CDR2 is YYEEEE. CDR3 length equals 16 residues. V was cut by 5 bases and J by 2 bases, with 17 bases left in between. CDR3: CASRVRGRLAYNEQFF. The CDR3 DNA reads as TGTGCCAGCAGGGTGCGGGGCCGACTAGCCTACAATGAGCAGTTCTTC.

This clone was found a few times. This chain uses TRBV5-1 with TRBJ2-2, with unresolved D. The germline gives CDR1 SGHRS, CDR2 YFSETQ. The V end was cut by 1 base, the J end by 6 bases, with 4 bases between. The CDR3 runs 12 residues. The CDR3 sequence is CASSLSPGELFF. The DNA for the CDR3 is TGCGCCAGCAGCTTGTCTCCCGGGGAGCTGTTTTTT.

This chain connects TRBV9 to TRBJ1-2; D is undetermined. This CDR3 is built from 9 residues. Germline-derived CDR1 and CDR2 are SGDLS and YYNGEE. This CDR3 is CTASYGYTF. The CDR3 region has the DNA TGTACAGCCTCCTATGGCTACACCTTC.

A few counts support this clone. The same CDR3 can be traced to other DNA sequences in this sample. The rearrangement uses TRBV29-1 and TRBJ2-2, with no clear D. Germline CDR1 SQVTM, CDR2 ANQGSEA. V lost 4 bases to trimming and J lost 1 base, with 4 bases between them. The CDR3 runs to 12 residues. CDR3 protein: CSVGGNTGELFF. The CDR3 DNA sequence: TGCAGCGTTGGCGGGAACACCGGGGAGCTGTTTTTT.

This clone was seen more than once but under ten times. The chain is built from TRBV25-1 and TRBJ1-1, with a possible D match to TRBD1 (6 bases). The germline V and J ends were trimmed by 9 bases and 6 bases, with 17 bases remaining between them. The CDR3 loop spans 13 amino acids. From germline, CDR1 is MGHDK and CDR2 SYGVNS. The CDR3 DNA reads TGTGCCAGAGGGGGGGTCGCGGGCGCTGAAGCTTTCTTT. Residues: CARGGVAGAEAFF.

A few counts support this clone. The chain has TRBV13 and TRBJ2-7; possible D gene TRBD2, 6 bases. Germline V gene sequence: CDR1 PRHDT, CDR2 FYEKMQ (reference sequence). CDR3 length: 15 amino acids. V was pared by 1 base and J by 5 bases, with 15 bases between. The CDR3 coding sequence is TGTGCCAGCAGCTTAGCTGGCCGGCGGGGCCACGAGCAGTACTTC. This codes for CASSLAGRRGHEQYF.

This clone was counted only a few times. The chain uses TRBV5-1 and TRBJ2-5, with D possibly being TRBD2 (6 bases). This CDR3 contains 14 residues. Trimming stripped 4 bases from V and 7 bases from J, with 17 bases between. Germline V gene sequence: CDR1 SGHRS, CDR2 YFSETQ. In DNA form, the CDR3 reads TGCGCCAGCAGCCTGAACCCGGCGGAGGGGACCCAGTACTTC. Amino acids: CASSLNPAEGTQYF.

The V gene is TRBV7-9, the J gene TRBJ1-2; no definite D call. Germline lookup yields CDR1 SEHNR and CDR2 FQNEAQ (reference sequence). The length of the CDR3 is 13 residues. The germline V and J ends were trimmed by 3 bases and 6 bases, with 11 bases remaining between them. Written as DNA, the CDR3 is TGTGCCAGCAGCTTTTCAGGTTTAGATGGCTACACCTTC. Translating it yields CASSFSGLDGYTF.

The rearrangement uses TRBV7-9 and TRBJ1-1; no reliable D call. CDR1 is SEHNR, CDR2 FQNEAQ, per germline (reference sequence). V was clipped by 3 bases and J by 3 bases, with 8 bases between them. The CDR3 has 13 amino acids. This CDR3 reads CASSFFGDTEAFF. For the CDR3, the DNA is TGTGCCAGCAGCTTCTTCGGGGACACTGAAGCTTTCTTT.

This clone was seen a few times. This rearrangement joins TRBV4-2 to TRBJ1-2; 8 bases align to TRBD1. With 5 bases clipped from V and 3 bases from J, the junction kept 2 bases outside the gene matches. The CDR3 loop spans 13 amino acids. CDR1 is LGHNA and CDR2 is YNFKEQ in the germline V gene. The CDR3 reads CASSSGQDYGYTF. The CDR3 DNA sequence: TGTGCCAGCAGCTCGGGACAGGACTATGGCTACACCTTC.

The CDR3 spells CASSLGAGGVQETQYF. The CDR3 DNA reads TGTGCCAGCAGCTTGGGGGCCGGGGGGGTGCAAGAGACCCAGTACTTC. V usage is TRBV5-6 and J usage is TRBJ2-5; the match to TRBD2 covers 8 bases. The trim removed 0 bases at V and 2 bases at J, leaving 6 bases unmatched. In germline, CDR1 is SGHDT, CDR2 YYEEEE. The CDR3 extends over 16 amino acids.

This clone was picked up a small number of times. The CDR3 DNA reads TGTGCCAGCAGTTCCCTAGCGGACTACTACGAGCAGTACTTC. Amino acids: CASSSLADYYEQYF. The V gene is TRBV6-5, the J gene TRBJ2-7, with 7 bases identical to TRBD2. The CDR3 is 14 residues long. The junction had 6 bases not matched to a gene; V was cut back by 4 bases and J by 3 bases. Germline CDR1 MNHEY, CDR2 SVGAGI.

J is TRBJ2-1 and V is TRBV7-9; 10 nucleotides match TRBD2. Germline V CDR1 and CDR2: SEHNR, FQNEAQ (reference sequence). After removal of 5 bases from V and 2 bases from J, the junction contained 3 bases not matched to a gene. The CDR3 extends over 15 amino acids. CDR3: CASSPSGSPYNEQFF. CDR3 sequence (DNA): TGTGCCAGCAGCCCTAGCGGGAGTCCCTACAATGAGCAGTTCTTC.